This TCR beta chain was identified during a study of blood T cell repertoires in COVID-19. In the authors' methods: Quantification of nucleated cells was approximated via reference gene primer amplification. Assay: immunoSEQ multiplex PCR; the TCRdb copy retains only in-frame clones and omits some. The DNA gave D and trimming, while V, J and clone size come from that table. The data contain hundreds of thousands of clones, approximately 92% of them seen just once; the ten biggest clones take up roughly 1.1%. Germline loops: CDR1 LGHDT, CDR2 YNNKEL (reference sequence). This CDR3 spans 14 amino acids. Unmatched junction bases numbered 0, after V lost 1 base and J lost 4 bases. Each recovered donor of Cohort 3 presented with two negative PCRs, clearance, or symptom resolution.

The rearrangement links TRBV3-1 (or the pseudogene TRBV3-2) to TRBJ2-7, with 11 bases matching TRBD2. The sequencing input was PBMCs or T cells enriched from blood (not recorded which). This clonotype originated in a man younger than 45 who had recovered from COVID-19. In DNA, the CDR3 is TGTGCCAGCAGCCAAGGACTAGCGGGATACGAGCAGTACTTC. Its translation is CASSQGLAGYEQYF.